This T cell receptor (beta chain) is from a study of blood T cell repertoires in COVID-19. Only in-frame clones appear in the TCRdb table, and some are missing; sequencing was by immunoSEQ multiplex PCR. The repertoire has more than 150,000 clones, around 85% of them found once; the top ten carry roughly 4%. This clone was detected once. This CDR3 contains 17 residues. J gave up 0 bases and V 1 base, and 5 bases lay outside the gene matches. CDR1 is SGHTA, CDR2 FQGNSA, per germline. The chain links TRBV7-2 to TRBJ1-5; TRBD1 matches 8 bases. The sample taken for sequencing was peripheral blood. This clonotype was sampled from a woman in her seventies with acute or convalescent COVID-19. CDR3 DNA: TGTGCCAGCAGCTTAGTGGGGACAGGTCCTAGCAATCAGCCCCAGCATTTT. Translation: CASSLVGTGPSNQPQHF.